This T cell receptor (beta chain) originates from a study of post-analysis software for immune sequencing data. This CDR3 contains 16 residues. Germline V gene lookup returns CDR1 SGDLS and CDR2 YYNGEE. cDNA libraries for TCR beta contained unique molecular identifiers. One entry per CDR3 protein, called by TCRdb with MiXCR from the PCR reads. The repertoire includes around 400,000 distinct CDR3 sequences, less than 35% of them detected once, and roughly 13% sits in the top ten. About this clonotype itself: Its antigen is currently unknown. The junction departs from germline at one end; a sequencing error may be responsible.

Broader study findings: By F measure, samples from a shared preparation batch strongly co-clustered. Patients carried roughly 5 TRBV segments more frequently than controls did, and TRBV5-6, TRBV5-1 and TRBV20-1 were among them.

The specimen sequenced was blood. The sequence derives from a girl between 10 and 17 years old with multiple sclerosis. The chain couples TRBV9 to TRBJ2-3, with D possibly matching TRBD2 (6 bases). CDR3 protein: CTSSVSRGSSTDTQYF. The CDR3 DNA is TGTACCAGCAGCGTATCTCGGGGGTCAAGCACAGATACGCAGTATTTT.